This T cell receptor beta chain was documented in a study of spatial heterogeneity in lung cancer. This clonotype occurred many times. The antigen is unknown. TCRdb fed the 5' RACE reads into MiXCR, producing one record per CDR3 protein. The table records roughly 48,000 distinct CDR3 sequences, approximately 5.3% of them present only once. CDR3 length: 16 residues. With 1 base removed from V and 6 bases from J, the gap between germline ends came to 18 bases. The germline V gene has CDR1 SQVTM and CDR2 ANQGSEA. Study-level results: Ubiquitous, expanded tumor-derived TCRs were more frequently observed in blood at resection than at follow-up.

Time point indicated: sample taken at primary tumor resection. Unsorted samples of tumor, nontumor lung or frozen PBMC had their whole RNA sequenced. The receptor was isolated from a male donor with early-stage non-small cell lung cancer. The chain is built from TRBV29-1 and TRBJ2-2; a weak D match, TRBD1 (6 bases). This sample comprised PBMCs, obtained at surgery. Written as DNA, the CDR3 is TGCAGCGTTGAAGGGACAGCTTCAGGTCGCGCCGGGGAGCTGTTTTTT. Its translation: CSVEGTASGRAGELFF.